This entry lists 13 T cell receptor beta chains sequenced from one sample in a study of T cell responses to AZD1222 COVID-19 vaccine (dated by TCRdb to the early 2020s). The time point label, as the study defines it: about 28 days (+/-7) after the second vaccine dose. Library method: the immunoSEQ multiplex PCR assay. TCRdb retrieved this table from immuneACCESS and kept in-frame rearrangements only. Not all clones are present; in checked studies, unresolved V genes account for under half, and no reason is known for the remainder. This sample has some 95,000 clones in its table, and roughly 90% of those were observed once. The ten largest clones represent 9% to 14% of the sample. Sequencing used peripheral blood, obtained 28 days after the second AZD1222 dose. These receptors all stem from an adult who received the AZD1222 COVID-19 vaccine.

The rearrangement links TRBV2 to TRBJ1-6; TRBD1 might be the D (6 bases). Germline V gene lookup returns CDR1 SNHLY and CDR2 FYNNEI. There are 12 residues in the CDR3. V was pared by 6 bases and J by 13 bases, with 13 bases between. The CDR3 nucleotides read TGTGCCAGCAGCATAACAGGGCCGCCCCTCCACTTT. It specifies CASSITGPPLHF.

The rearrangement joins TRBV18 to TRBJ2-4, with D tentatively TRBD1 or TRBD2 (7 bases each). V was trimmed by 1 base and J by 7 bases, leaving 14 bases between them. CDR1 KGHSH and CDR2 LQKENI come from the germline V gene. The CDR3 covers 15 residues. CDR3 residues: CASSPRSGGANIQYF. The CDR3 bases are TGTGCCAGCTCACCACGCTCAGGGGGGGCGAACATTCAGTACTTC. The entire variable domain, with the rest obtained from reference TRBV18 and TRBJ2-4, is as follows: NAGVMQNPRHLVRRRGQEARLRCSPMKGHSHVYWYRQLPEEGLKFMVYLQKENIIDESGMPKERFSAEFPKEGPSILRIQQVVRGDSAAYFCASSPRSGGANIQYFGAGTRLSVL.

This clone is labeled as large. The rearrangement links TRBV2 to TRBJ2-7; D might be TRBD2 (6 bases). The CDR3 totals 13 residues. Trimming took off 8 bases at V and 0 bases at J, with 11 bases between the two ends. The V gene's germline CDR1 is SNHLY and CDR2 FYNNEI. Here the CDR3 reads CASWEDNSYEQYF. CDR3 coding DNA: TGTGCCAGCTGGGAGGATAACTCCTACGAGCAGTACTTC. The variable domain in full, with the rest retrieved from reference TRBV2 and TRBJ2-7, is EPEVTQTPSHQVTQMGQEVILRCVPISNHLYFYWYRQILGQKVEFLVSFYNNEISEKSEIFDDQFSVERPDGSNFTLKIRSTKLEDSAMYFCASWEDNSYEQYFGPGTRLTVT.

The V and J genes are TRBV19 and TRBJ1-5, with D tentatively TRBD1 (5 bases). The CDR3 covers 15 residues. V lost 3 bases, J lost 3 bases, and 12 bases lay in between. Germline V gene sequence: CDR1 LNHDA, CDR2 SQIVND (reference sequence). The CDR3 sequence is CASSITRVNNQPQHF. CDR3 in DNA: TGTGCCAGTAGTATTACCAGGGTAAACAATCAGCCCCAGCATTTT.

This chain joins TRBV6-5 and TRBJ2-7; TRBD1 matches 7 bases. After removal of 6 bases from V and 2 bases from J, the junction contained 7 bases not matched to a gene. The CDR3 is made up of 14 amino acids. The germline V gene encodes CDR1 MNHEY and CDR2 SVGAGI. The CDR3 bases are TGTGCCAGCAGCCCCGTTCAGGGGGCCTACGAGCAGTACTTC. The encoded protein is CASSPVQGAYEQYF.

The chain uses TRBV2 and TRBJ2-7, with 8 bases fitting TRBD1. Germline V gives CDR1 SNHLY, CDR2 FYNNEI. This CDR3 comprises 16 residues. The junction had 11 bases not matched to a gene; V was cut back by 1 base and J by 6 bases. CDR3 DNA: TGTGCCAGCAGTGAAGGCGGACAGGGCAGAAGGTGCGAGCAGTACTTC. The encoded protein is CASSEGGQGRRCEQYF.

This chain connects TRBV7-3 to TRBJ2-2, with 8 bases fitting TRBD1. The germline CDR1 and CDR2 sequences are SGHTA and FQGTGA. Germline trimming cut 5 bases from V and 5 bases from J; bases unmatched to any gene: 13. CDR3 length: 17 residues. This chain's CDR3 is CASSATGGSTITGELFF. The CDR3 DNA is TGTGCCAGCAGCGCAACAGGGGGTTCCACTATAACCGGGGAGCTGTTTTTT. The variable domain in full, with the rest retrieved from reference TRBV7-3 and TRBJ2-2, is GAGVSQTPSNKVTEKGKYVELRCDPISGHTALYWYRQSLGQGPEFLIYFQGTGAADDSGLPNDRFFAVRPEGSVSTLKIQRTERGDSAVYLCASSATGGSTITGELFFGEGSRLTVL.

A word on this clone: The sample holds other DNA sequences that translate to the same CDR3. The chain employs TRBV7-3 and TRBJ2-3, with 15 bases aligning to TRBD2. The CDR3 runs 16 residues. The trim removed 4 bases at V and 3 bases at J, leaving 2 bases unmatched. In germline, CDR1 is SGHTA, CDR2 FQGTGA. This chain's CDR3 is CASSSGLAGGTDTQYF. The CDR3 nucleotides are TGTGCCAGCAGCTCGGGACTAGCGGGGGGAACAGATACGCAGTATTTT.

The V gene is TRBV11-3, the J gene TRBJ2-1, with 12 bases fitting TRBD2. The trim removed 5 bases at V and 7 bases at J, leaving 6 bases unmatched. The CDR3 consists of 15 residues. Germline CDR1 SGHNT, CDR2 YENEEA. CDR3 protein: CASSETSGRYNEQFF. The CDR3 bases are TGTGCCAGCAGCGAGACTAGCGGGAGATATAATGAGCAGTTCTTC.

The gene calls are TRBV7-9 and TRBJ1-2; D is unresolved. Germline lookup yields CDR1 SEHNR and CDR2 FQNEAQ (reference sequence). This CDR3 has 13 amino acids. The V end was cut by 6 bases, the J end by 8 bases, with 16 bases between. CDR3 coding DNA: TGTGCCAGCAGTCTCCTGGGCATGGACGGCTACACCTTC. It is translated as CASSLLGMDGYTF.

The chain couples TRBV2 to TRBJ2-7; D tentatively fits TRBD1 or TRBD2 (7 bases each). This CDR3 is 12 amino acids long. Per the germline V gene, CDR1 is SNHLY and CDR2 is FYNNEI. V was cut by 7 bases and J by 2 bases, with 9 bases left in between. CDR3 in DNA: TGTGCCAGCACAGGGGGGGCCTACGAGCAGTACTTC. As protein: CASTGGAYEQYF.

This clone was recorded once. The chain uses TRBV28 and TRBJ2-1; D is ambiguous. V lost 2 bases and J 0 bases, leaving 8 bases between the germline ends. CDR1 and CDR2 from the germline V gene are MDHEN and SYDVKM. The CDR3 runs to 15 residues. The CDR3 region is CASSLIERSYNEQFF. The CDR3 DNA sequence: TGTGCCAGCAGTTTAATAGAGCGCTCCTACAATGAGCAGTTCTTC.

DNA of the CDR3: TGTGCCAGCAGTGATGGGGGTATAGACTATGGCTACACCTTC. The encoded protein is CASSDGGIDYGYTF. The V and J genes are TRBV2 and TRBJ1-2; D might be TRBD1 (5 bases). This CDR3 spans 14 amino acids. Germline-derived CDR1 and CDR2 are SNHLY and FYNNEI. The germline V and J ends were trimmed by 3 bases and 3 bases, with 11 bases remaining between them.